This T cell receptor (beta chain) was identified during a study of blood T cell repertoires in COVID-19. Study background: The origin of the acute and convalescent COVID-19 samples was the United States, Italy and Spain. Sources were T cells, B-cell-depleted T cells, or PBMCs; the material itself was cDNA or gDNA.

Per the study methods: Quantification of nucleated cells was approximated via reference gene primer amplification. The table came from immunoSEQ multiplex PCR; TCRdb's copy has only in-frame clones and leaves some out. D and trimming come from the DNA, and the V and J calls and clone size come from that table. The table includes 250,000 to 350,000 clones, around nine tenths detected once. Trimming pared 1 base from V and 8 bases from J, leaving 10 bases between. Germline V gene data show CDR1 as SGHNT and CDR2 as YENEEA. This CDR3 spans 13 amino acids. Sequencing used peripheral blood. The V gene is TRBV11-3, the J gene TRBJ2-3; D remains ambiguous. The sequence derives from a man younger than 45 with acute or convalescent COVID-19. DNA for the CDR3: TGTGCCAGCAGCTTAGGCACCGGTACTACGCAGTATTTT. It yields the protein CASSLGTGTTQYF.